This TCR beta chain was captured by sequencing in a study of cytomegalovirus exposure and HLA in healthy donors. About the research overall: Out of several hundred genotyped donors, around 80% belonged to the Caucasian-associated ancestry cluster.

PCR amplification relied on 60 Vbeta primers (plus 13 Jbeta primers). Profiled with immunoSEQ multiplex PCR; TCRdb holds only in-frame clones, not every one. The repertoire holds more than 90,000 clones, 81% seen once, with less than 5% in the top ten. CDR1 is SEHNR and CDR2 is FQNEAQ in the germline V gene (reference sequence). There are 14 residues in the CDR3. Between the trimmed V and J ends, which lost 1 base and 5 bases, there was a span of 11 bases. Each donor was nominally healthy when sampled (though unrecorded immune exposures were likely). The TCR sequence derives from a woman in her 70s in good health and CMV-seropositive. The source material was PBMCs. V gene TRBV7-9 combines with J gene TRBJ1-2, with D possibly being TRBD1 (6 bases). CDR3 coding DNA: TGTGCCAGCAGCTTAGGGACAGCTGAATATGGCTACACCTTC. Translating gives CASSLGTAEYGYTF.